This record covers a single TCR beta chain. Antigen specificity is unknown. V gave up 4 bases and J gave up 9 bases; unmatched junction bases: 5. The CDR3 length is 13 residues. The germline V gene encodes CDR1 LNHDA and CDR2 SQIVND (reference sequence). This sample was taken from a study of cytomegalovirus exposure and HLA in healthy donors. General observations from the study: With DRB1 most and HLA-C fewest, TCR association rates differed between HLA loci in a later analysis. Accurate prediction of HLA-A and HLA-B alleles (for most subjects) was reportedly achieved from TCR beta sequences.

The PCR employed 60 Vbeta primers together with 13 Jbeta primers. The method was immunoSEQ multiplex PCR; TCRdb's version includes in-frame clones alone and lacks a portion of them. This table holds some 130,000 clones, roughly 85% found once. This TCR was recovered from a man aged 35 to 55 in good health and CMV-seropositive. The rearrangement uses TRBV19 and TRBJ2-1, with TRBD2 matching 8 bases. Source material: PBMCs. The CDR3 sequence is CASSTSGSREQFF. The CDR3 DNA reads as TGTGCCAGTAGTACGAGCGGGAGTCGTGAGCAGTTCTTC.